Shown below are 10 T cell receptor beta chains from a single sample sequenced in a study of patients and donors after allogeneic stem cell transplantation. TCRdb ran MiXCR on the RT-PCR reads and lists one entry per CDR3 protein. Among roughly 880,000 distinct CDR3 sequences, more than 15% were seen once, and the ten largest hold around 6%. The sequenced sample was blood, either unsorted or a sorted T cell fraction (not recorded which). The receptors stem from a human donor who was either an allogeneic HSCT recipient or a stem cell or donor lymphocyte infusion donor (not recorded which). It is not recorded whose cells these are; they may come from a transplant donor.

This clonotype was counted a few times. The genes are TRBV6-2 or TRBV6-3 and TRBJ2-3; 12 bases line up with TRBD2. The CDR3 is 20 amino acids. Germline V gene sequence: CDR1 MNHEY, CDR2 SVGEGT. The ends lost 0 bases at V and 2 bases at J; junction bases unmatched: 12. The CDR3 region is CASSYSLAGGKPIVTDTQYF. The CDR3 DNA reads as TGTGCCAGCAGTTACTCGCTAGCGGGAGGGAAGCCGATAGTCACAGATACGCAGTATTTT.

In nucleotides, the CDR3 is TGTGCCAGCAGCCCAGGATTTGGATCACCCGACGAGCAGTACTTC. Translating it yields CASSPGFGSPDEQYF. The V call is TRBV7-7, the J call TRBJ2-7; the D is unclear. Germline-derived CDR1 and CDR2 are SSHAT and FNYEAQ (reference sequence). There are 15 residues in the CDR3. Trimming left V 5 bases short and J 5 bases short, with 19 bases between.

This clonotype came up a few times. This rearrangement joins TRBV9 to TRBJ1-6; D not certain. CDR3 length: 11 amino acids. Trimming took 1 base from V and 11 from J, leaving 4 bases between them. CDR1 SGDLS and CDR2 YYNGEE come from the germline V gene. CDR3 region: CASSVYPPLHF. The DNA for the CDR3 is TGTGCCAGCAGCGTATATCCACCCCTCCACTTT.

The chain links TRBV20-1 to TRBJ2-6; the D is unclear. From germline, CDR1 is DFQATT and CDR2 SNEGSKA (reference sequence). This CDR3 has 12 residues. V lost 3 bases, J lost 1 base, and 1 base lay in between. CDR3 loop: CSARSGANVLTF. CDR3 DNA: TGCAGTGCTAGGTCTGGGGCCAACGTCCTGACTTTC.

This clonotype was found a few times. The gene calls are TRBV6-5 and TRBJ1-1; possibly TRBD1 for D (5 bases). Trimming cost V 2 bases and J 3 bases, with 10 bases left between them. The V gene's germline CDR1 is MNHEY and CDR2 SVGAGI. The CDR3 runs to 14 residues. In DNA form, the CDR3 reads TGTGCCAGCAGTTACGCGGGACCGGACACTGAAGCTTTCTTT. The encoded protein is CASSYAGPDTEAFF.

The CDR3 region is CASSSPVRDGRETQYF. As DNA, the CDR3 is TGTGCCAGCAGCTCCCCGGTGCGGGATGGTCGGGAGACCCAGTACTTC. V is TRBV11-2 and J is TRBJ2-5; possibly TRBD2 for D (6 bases). Looked up from germline, CDR1 is SGHAT and CDR2 is FQNNGV. V was clipped by 4 bases and J by 5 bases, with 20 bases between them. The CDR3 extends over 16 amino acids.

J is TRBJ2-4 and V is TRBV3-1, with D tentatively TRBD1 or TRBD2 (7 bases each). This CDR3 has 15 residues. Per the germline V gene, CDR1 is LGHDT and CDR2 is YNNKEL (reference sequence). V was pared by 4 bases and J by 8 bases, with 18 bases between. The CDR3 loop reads CASSPRLQGRDIQYF. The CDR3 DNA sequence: TGTGCCAGCAGCCCTCGTTTACAGGGGAGGGACATTCAGTACTTC.

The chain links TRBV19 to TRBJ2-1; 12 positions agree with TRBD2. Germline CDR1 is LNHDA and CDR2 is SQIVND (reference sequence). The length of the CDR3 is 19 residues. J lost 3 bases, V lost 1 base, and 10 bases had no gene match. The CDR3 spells CASSIAFSSGRARYNEQFF. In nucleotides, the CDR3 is TGTGCCAGTAGTATAGCTTTCTCTAGCGGGAGGGCCCGCTACAATGAGCAGTTCTTC.

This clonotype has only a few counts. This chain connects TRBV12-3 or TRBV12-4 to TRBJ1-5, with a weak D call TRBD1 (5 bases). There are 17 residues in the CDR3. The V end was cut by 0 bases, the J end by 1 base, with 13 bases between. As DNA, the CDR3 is TGTGCCAGCAGTTTAGCGGCGGGACTGGGGAGCAATCAGCCCCAGCATTTT. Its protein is CASSLAAGLGSNQPQHF.

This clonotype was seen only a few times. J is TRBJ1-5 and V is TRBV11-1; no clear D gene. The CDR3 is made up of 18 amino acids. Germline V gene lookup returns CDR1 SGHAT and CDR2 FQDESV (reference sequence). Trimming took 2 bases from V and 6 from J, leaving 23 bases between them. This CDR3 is CASSLSPSPSGSGQPQHF. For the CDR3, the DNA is TGTGCCAGCAGCTTATCACCTTCCCCTTCGGGGTCAGGTCAGCCCCAGCATTTT.